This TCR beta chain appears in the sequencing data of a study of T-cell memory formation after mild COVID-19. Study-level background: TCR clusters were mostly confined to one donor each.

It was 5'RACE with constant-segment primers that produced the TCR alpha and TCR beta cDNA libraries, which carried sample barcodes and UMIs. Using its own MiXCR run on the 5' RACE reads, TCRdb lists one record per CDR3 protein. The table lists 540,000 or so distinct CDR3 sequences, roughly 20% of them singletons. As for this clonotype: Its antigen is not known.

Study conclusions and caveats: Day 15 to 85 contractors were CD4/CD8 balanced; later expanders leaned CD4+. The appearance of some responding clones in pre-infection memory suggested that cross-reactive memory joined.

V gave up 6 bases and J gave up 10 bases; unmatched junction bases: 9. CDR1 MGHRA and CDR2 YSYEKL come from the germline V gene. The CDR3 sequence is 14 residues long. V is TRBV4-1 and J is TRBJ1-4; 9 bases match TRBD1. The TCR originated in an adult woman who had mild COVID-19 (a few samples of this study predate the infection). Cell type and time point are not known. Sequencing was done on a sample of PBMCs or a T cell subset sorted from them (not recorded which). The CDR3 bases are TGCGCCAGCAGTCGTCCCGGGACAGGGTTAAAACTGTTTTTT. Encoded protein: CASSRPGTGLKLFF.